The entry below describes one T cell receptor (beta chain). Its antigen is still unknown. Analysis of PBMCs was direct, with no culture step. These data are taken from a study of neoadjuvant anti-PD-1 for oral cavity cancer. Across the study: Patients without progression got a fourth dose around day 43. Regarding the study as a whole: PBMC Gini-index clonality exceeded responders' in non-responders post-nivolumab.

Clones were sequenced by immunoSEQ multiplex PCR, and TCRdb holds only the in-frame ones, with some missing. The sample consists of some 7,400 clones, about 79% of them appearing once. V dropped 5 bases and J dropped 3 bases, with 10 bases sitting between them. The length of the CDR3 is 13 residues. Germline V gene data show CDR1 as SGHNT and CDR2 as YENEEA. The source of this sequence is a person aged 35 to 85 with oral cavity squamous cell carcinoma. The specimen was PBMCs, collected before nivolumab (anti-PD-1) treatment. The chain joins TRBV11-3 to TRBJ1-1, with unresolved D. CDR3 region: CASSLMRDTEAFF. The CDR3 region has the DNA TGTGCCAGCAGCCTCATGCGGGACACTGAAGCTTTCTTT. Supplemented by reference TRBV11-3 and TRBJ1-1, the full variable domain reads EAGVVQSPRYKIIEKKQPVAFWCNPISGHNTLYWYLQNLGQGPELLIRYENEEAVDDSQLPKDRFSAERLKGVDSTLKIQPAELGDSAVYLCASSLMRDTEAFFGQGTRLTVV.